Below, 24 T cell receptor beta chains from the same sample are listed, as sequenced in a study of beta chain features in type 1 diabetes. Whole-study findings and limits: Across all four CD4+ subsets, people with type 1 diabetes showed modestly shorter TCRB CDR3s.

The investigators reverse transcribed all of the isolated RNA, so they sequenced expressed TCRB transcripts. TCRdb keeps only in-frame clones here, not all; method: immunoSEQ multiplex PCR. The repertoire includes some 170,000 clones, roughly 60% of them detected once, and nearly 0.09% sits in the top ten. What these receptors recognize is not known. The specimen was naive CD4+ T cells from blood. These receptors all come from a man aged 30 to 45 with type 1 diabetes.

Here the CDR3 DNA reads TGTGCCAGCAGCTCACAGGGGAGAGATACTGAAGCTTTCTTT. This encodes CASSSQGRDTEAFF. The rearrangement uses TRBV7-9 and TRBJ1-1; 7 bases fit TRBD1. Germline V lookup: CDR1 SEHNR, CDR2 FQNEAQ (reference sequence). The CDR3 is 14 residues long. The V and J ends lost 4 bases and 5 bases, in that order; junction bases with no gene match: 7.

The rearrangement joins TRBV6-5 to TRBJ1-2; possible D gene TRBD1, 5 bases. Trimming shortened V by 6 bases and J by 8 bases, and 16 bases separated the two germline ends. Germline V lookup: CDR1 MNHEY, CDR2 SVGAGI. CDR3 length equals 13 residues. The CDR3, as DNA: TGTGCCAGCAGACAGGAGTCAGCAAGGGGCTACACCTTC. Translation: CASRQESARGYTF.

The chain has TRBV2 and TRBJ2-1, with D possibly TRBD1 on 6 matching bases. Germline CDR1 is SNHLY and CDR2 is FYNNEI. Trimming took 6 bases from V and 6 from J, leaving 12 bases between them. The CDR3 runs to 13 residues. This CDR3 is CASRAVQGNEQFF. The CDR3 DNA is TGTGCCAGCAGAGCAGTACAGGGCAATGAGCAGTTCTTC.

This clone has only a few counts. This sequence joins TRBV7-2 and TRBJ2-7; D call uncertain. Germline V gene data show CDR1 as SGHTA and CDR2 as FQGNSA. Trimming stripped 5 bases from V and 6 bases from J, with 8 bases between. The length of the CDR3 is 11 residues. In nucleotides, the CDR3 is TGTGCCAGCAGCCTCCGGGCCGAGCAGTACTTC. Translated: CASSLRAEQYF.

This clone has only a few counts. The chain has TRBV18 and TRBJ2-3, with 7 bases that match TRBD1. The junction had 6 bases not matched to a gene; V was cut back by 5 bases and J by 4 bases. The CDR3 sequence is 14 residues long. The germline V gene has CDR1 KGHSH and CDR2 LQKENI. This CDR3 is CASSDPTGSDTQYF. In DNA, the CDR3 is TGTGCCAGCTCAGACCCGACAGGGTCAGATACGCAGTATTTT.

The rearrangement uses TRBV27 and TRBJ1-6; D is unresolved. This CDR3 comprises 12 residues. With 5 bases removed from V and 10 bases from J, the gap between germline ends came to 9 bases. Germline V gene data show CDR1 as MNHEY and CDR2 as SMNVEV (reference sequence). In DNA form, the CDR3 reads TGTGCCAGCAGTCCTGGGGAATCACCCCTCCACTTT. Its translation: CASSPGESPLHF.

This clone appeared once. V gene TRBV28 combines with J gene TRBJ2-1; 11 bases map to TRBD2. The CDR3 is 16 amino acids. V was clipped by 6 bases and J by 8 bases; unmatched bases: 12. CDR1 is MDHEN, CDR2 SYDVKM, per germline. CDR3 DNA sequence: TGTGCCAGCAGCTTGATTAGCGGGGGGGCCTCGTATGAGCAGTTCTTC. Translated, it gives CASSLISGGASYEQFF.

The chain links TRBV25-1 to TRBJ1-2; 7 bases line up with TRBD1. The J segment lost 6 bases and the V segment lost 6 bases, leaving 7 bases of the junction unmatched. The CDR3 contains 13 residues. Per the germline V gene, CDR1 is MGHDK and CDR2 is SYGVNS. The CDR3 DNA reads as TGTGCCAGCAGCTTACCAGGGGGGAATGGCTACACCTTC. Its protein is CASSLPGGNGYTF.

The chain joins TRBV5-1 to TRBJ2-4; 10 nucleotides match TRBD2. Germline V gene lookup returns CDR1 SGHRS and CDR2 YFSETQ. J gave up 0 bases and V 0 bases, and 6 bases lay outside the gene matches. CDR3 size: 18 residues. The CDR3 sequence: CASSLASSGGLAKNIQYF. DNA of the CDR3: TGCGCCAGCAGCTTGGCCTCTAGCGGGGGCCTAGCCAAAAACATTCAGTACTTC.

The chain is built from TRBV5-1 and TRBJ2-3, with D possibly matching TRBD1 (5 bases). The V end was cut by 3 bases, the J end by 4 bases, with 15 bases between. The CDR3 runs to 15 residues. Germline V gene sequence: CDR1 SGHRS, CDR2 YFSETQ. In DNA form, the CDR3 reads TGCGCCAGCAGCTCCAAGGGGTCGATAGCAGATACGCAGTATTTT. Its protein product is CASSSKGSIADTQYF.

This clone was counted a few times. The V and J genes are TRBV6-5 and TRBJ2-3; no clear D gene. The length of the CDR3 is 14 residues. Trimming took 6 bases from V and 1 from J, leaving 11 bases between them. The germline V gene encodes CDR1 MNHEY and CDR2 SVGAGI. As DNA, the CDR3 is TGTGCCAGCAGCCCCAGCTGGGGCACAGATACGCAGTATTTT. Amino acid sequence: CASSPSWGTDTQYF.

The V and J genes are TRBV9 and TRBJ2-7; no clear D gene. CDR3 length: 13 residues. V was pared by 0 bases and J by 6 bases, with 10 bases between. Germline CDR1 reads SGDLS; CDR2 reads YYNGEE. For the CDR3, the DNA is TGTGCCAGCAGCGTAGGATCGGGTTTCGAGCAGTACTTC. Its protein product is CASSVGSGFEQYF.

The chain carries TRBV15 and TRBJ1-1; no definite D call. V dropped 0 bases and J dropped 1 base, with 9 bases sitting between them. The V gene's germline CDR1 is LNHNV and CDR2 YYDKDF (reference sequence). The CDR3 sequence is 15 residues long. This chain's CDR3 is CATSRDAQPNTEAFF. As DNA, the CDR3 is TGTGCCACCAGCAGAGATGCCCAGCCGAACACTGAAGCTTTCTTT.

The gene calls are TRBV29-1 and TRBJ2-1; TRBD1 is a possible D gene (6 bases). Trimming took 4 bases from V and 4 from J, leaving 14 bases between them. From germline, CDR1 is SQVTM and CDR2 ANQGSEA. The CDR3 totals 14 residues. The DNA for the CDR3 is TGCAGCGTTGTATTGGGGACAACTTACAATGAGCAGTTCTTC. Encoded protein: CSVVLGTTYNEQFF.

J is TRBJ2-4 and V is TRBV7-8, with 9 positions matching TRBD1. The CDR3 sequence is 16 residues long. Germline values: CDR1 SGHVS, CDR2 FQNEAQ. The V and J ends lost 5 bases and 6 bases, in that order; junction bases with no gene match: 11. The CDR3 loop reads CASSQRTGTGRNIQYF. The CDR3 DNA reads TGTGCCAGCAGCCAACGAACCGGGACAGGGAGAAACATTCAGTACTTC.

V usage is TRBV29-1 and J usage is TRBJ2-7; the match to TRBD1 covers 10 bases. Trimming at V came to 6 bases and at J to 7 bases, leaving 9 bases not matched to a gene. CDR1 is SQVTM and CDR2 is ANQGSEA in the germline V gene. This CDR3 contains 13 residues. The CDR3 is CSVPRDRGKEQYF. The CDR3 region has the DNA TGCAGCGTGCCCCGGGACAGGGGTAAGGAGCAGTACTTC.

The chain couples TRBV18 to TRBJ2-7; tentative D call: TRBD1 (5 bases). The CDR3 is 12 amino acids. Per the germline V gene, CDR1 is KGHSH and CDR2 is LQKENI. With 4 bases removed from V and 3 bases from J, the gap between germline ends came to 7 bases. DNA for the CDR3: TGTGCCAGCTCACTAGGGGACTACGAGCAGTACTTC. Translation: CASSLGDYEQYF.

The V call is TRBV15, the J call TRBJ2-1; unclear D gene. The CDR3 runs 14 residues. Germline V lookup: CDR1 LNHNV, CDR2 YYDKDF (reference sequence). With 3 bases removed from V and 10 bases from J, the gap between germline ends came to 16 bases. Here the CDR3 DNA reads TGTGCCACCAGCAGGACCGCCGACGTGGACGAGCAGTTCTTC. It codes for CATSRTADVDEQFF.

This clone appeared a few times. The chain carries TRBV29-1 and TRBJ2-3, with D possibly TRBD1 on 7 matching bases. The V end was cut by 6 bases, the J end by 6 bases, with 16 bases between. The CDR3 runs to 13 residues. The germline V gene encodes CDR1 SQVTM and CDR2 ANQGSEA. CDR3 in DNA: TGCAGCGTCGCGGGACAGATTTTCGATACGCAGTATTTT. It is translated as CSVAGQIFDTQYF.

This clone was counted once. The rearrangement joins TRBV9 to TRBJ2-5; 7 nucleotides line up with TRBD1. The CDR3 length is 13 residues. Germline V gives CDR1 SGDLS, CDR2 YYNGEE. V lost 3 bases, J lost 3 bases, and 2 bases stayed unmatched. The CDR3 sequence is CASSDDREETQYF. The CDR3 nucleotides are TGTGCCAGCAGCGATGACAGGGAAGAGACCCAGTACTTC.

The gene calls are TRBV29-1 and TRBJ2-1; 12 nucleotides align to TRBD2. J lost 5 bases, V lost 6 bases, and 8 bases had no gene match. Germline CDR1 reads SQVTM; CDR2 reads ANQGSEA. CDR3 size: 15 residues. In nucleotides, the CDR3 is TGCAGCGTCTCCTACGGACTAGCGGGGCACAATGAGCAGTTCTTC. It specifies CSVSYGLAGHNEQFF.

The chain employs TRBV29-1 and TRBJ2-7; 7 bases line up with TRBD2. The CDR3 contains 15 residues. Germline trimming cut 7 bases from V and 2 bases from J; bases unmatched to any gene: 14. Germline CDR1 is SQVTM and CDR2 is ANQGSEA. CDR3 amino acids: CSAAKAWDYPYEQYF. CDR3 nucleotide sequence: TGCAGCGCTGCTAAAGCCTGGGACTACCCCTACGAGCAGTACTTC.

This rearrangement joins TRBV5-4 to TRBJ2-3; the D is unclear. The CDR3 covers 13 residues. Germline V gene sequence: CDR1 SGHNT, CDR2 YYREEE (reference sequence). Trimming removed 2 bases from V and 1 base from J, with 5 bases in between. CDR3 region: CASSLMGTDTQYF. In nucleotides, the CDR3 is TGTGCCAGCAGCTTAATGGGCACAGATACGCAGTATTTT.

The DNA of the CDR3 is TGTGCCAGCAGCCCCCACCCGGGACAGGAACCCGGGGAGCTGTTTTTT. Amino acid sequence: CASSPHPGQEPGELFF. The V gene is TRBV7-7, the J gene TRBJ2-2; 8 bases are a match to TRBD1. Germline V gives CDR1 SSHAT, CDR2 FNYEAQ (reference sequence). The CDR3 is 16 amino acids. V was pared by 5 bases and J by 6 bases, with 11 bases of the junction left unmatched.